This T cell receptor (beta chain) came from a study of shared clonotypes between healthy human individuals. Study conclusions and caveats: Donor scarcity curtailed the genetic and exposure-history diversity represented herein. Blood alone was sampled, and tissue repertoires likely differ.

Deep was the level at which the assay was run. The table came from immunoSEQ multiplex PCR; TCRdb's copy has only in-frame clones and leaves some out. The table has about 470,000 clones, about 85% seen once. V lost 5 bases to trimming and J lost 5 bases; unmatched junction nucleotides: 14. The CDR3 runs to 17 residues. The V gene's germline CDR1 is SGHAT and CDR2 FQNNGV. With respect to this clone: The target antigen is unknown.

About 90 million PBMCs per unsorted sample were used for genomic DNA. This sequence was found in a woman between 40 and 50 years old in good health. Some clones in this sample may be carry-over from other donors' samples. Sequenced input: PBMCs. The chain is built from TRBV11-2 and TRBJ1-4, with 7 positions matching TRBD1. The DNA for the CDR3 is TGTGCCAGCAGCCTACAGGGGTTCCGGCCCCTAAATGAAAAACTGTTTTTT. Translated: CASSLQGFRPLNEKLFF.